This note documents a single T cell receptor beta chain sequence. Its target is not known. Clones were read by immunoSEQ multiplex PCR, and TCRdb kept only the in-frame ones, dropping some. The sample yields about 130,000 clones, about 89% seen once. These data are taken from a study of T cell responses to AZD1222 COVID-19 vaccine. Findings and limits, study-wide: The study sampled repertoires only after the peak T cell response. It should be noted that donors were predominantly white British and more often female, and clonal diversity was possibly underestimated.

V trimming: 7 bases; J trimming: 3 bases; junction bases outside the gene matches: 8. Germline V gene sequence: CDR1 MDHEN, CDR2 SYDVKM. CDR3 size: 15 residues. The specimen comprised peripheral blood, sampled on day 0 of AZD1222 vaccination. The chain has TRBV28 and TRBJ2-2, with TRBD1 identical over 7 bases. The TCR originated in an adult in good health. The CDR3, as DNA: TGTGCCAGCAAACCAGGGGGTGGGTACACCGGGGAGCTGTTTTTT. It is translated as CASKPGGGYTGELFF.